This T cell receptor beta chain stems from a study of CD8+CD57+ T cells in acquired aplastic anemia. Overall study context: Quantities of DNA derived from sorted CD4+ and CD8+ cells averaged around 3 ug. Whole-study findings and limits: The CD8+ Simpson's diversity of patients and controls was not significantly different. A set of about 28 CD8+ CDR3 sequences was shared between patients and controls, and these sequences appeared highly expressed in patients.

CDR1 is DFQATT and CDR2 is SNEGSKA in the germline V gene (reference sequence). With 1 base removed from V and 6 bases from J, the gap between germline ends came to 16 bases. This CDR3 is built from 15 residues. Genomic DNA constituted the template upon which TCR beta VDJ and CDR3 profiling was performed. From the reads, TCRdb called clonotypes with MiXCR, one entry per CDR3 protein. The sample yields around 140,000 distinct CDR3 sequences, 41% seen once. Many counts were recorded for this clonotype. Its antigen is currently unknown. The material sequenced was sorted CD4+, CD8+, or CD8+CD57+ T cells (not recorded which) from PBMCs. This receptor was obtained from a human donor in good health, serving as a control. V and J are TRBV20-1 and TRBJ1-5; no firm D call. The CDR3 DNA is TGCAGTGCTAGAGGACAAAATAGACCCGGTCAGCCCCAGCATTTT. As protein: CSARGQNRPGQPQHF.